This T cell receptor beta chain was sequenced in a study of identical twins. This CDR3 comprises 16 residues. The J segment lost 7 bases and the V segment lost 10 bases, leaving 19 bases of the junction unmatched. Using its own MiXCR run on the 5' RACE reads, TCRdb lists one record per CDR3 protein. The table shows 400,000 to 550,000 distinct CDR3 sequences, with roughly 26% occurring only once. This sample was also put to use in a study of T cells expressing NK-cell markers.

Source material: CD4+ T cells sorted from blood. The origin of this receptor is a woman aged 18-29 years in good health. This chain uses TRBV12-3 or TRBV12-4 with TRBJ2-1; 7 nucleotides align to TRBD2. This chain's CDR3 is CATSPGAAGIGNEQFF. The CDR3 DNA reads as TGTGCCACCTCCCCGGGTGCAGCGGGAATTGGAAATGAGCAGTTCTTC.